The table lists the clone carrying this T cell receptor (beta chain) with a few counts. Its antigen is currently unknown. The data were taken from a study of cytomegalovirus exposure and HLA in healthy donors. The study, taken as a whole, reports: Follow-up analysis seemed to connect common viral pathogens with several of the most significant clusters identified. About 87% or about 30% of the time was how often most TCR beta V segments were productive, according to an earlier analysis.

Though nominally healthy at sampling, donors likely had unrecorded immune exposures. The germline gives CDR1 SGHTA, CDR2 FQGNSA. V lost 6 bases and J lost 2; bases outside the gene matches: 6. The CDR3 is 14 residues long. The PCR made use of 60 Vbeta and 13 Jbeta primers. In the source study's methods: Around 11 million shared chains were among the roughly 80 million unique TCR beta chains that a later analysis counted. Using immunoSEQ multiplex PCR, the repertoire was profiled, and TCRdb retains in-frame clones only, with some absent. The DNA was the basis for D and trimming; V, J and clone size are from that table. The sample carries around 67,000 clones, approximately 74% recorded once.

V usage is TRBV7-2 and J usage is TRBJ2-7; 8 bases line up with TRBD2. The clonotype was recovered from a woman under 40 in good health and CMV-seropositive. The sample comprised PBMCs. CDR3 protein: CASRPTSGTYEQYF. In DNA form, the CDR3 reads TGTGCCAGCAGACCTACTAGCGGCACCTACGAGCAGTACTTC.